Listed below are T cell receptor beta chains from one sample, sequenced in a study of blood T cells in healthy people across ages. Using its own MiXCR run on the 5' RACE reads, TCRdb lists one record per CDR3 protein. In the table there are 1.5 million to 1.9 million distinct CDR3 sequences, approximately 43% of which are singletons. Sequencing input: blood. The receptors stem from a woman younger than 30 in good health. Both conserved end residues are part of each CDR3. Fields, in order: CDR3 protein, CDR3 DNA, clone size, J gene, V gene, D gene. D genes are given only for firm matches. Size is omitted from some rows. Given values are once, few, many or a class for expanded clones.

CDR3 protein: CASRRDFNNEQFF
CDR3 DNA: TGTGCCAGCAGGCGGGACTTCAACAATGAGCAGTTCTTC
clone size: -
J gene: TRBJ2-1
V gene: TRBV6-5
D gene: -

CDR3 protein: CASSEGGLAGAREQFF
CDR3 DNA: TGTGCCAGCAGTGAAGGAGGACTAGCGGGAGCTCGTGAGCAGTTCTTC
clone size: few
J gene: TRBJ2-1
V gene: TRBV6-1
D gene: TRBD2

CDR3 protein: CASSVGCEQYF
CDR3 DNA: TGTGCCAGCAGCGTTGGCTGCGAGCAGTACTTC
clone size: -
J gene: TRBJ2-7
V gene: TRBV7-2
D gene: -

CDR3 protein: CASSQSRGRDRGPWSGNQPQHF
CDR3 DNA: TGTGCCAGCAGCCAAAGTAGAGGCCGAGACAGGGGGCCTTGGAGTGGTAATCAGCCCCAGCATTTT
clone size: -
J gene: TRBJ1-5
V gene: TRBV3-1
D gene: TRBD1

CDR3 protein: CASSQGKGLNLEQYF
CDR3 DNA: TGCGCCAGCAGCCAAGGTAAAGGACTAAACCTCGAGCAGTACTTC
clone size: few
J gene: TRBJ2-7
V gene: TRBV4-3
D gene: -

CDR3 protein: CASSPLTGGGEQYF
CDR3 DNA: TGTGCCAGCAGCCCCCTCACGGGAGGCGGCGAGCAGTACTTC
clone size: -
J gene: TRBJ2-7
V gene: TRBV14
D gene: TRBD2

CDR3 protein: CASSQEVTETYGYTF
CDR3 DNA: TGCGCCAGCAGCCAAGAAGTGACAGAGACCTATGGCTACACCTTC
clone size: many
J gene: TRBJ1-2
V gene: TRBV4-3
D gene: -

CDR3 protein: CSFRGLAGDSLRYNEQYF
CDR3 DNA: TGCAGTTTCAGAGGACTAGCGGGAGATTCGTTAAGATACAATGAGCAGTACTTC
clone size: few
J gene: TRBJ2-7
V gene: TRBV29-1
D gene: TRBD2

CDR3 protein: CASSSTEQYEQYF
CDR3 DNA: TGTGCCAGCAGTTCGACTGAGCAGTACGAGCAGTACTTC
clone size: -
J gene: TRBJ2-7
V gene: TRBV27
D gene: -

CDR3 protein: CSVAIAGGSNEQFF
CDR3 DNA: TGCAGCGTTGCCATAGCGGGGGGGTCTAATGAGCAGTTCTTC
clone size: -
J gene: TRBJ2-1
V gene: TRBV29-1
D gene: TRBD2

CDR3 protein: CASRPDTNEQFF
CDR3 DNA: TGTGCCAGCAGACCCGACACCAATGAGCAGTTCTTC
clone size: -
J gene: TRBJ2-1
V gene: TRBV6-6
D gene: -

CDR3 protein: CASSEAPGLVAFF
CDR3 DNA: TGTGCCAGCAGTGAAGCACCAGGGCTGGTCGCTTTCTTT
clone size: -
J gene: TRBJ1-1
V gene: TRBV6-1
D gene: -

CDR3 protein: CSAGGGATSNQPQHF
CDR3 DNA: TGCAGTGCCGGGGGAGGGGCAACGAGCAATCAGCCCCAGCATTTT
clone size: few
J gene: TRBJ1-5
V gene: TRBV20-1
D gene: -

CDR3 protein: CASSVARSGISYNEQFF
CDR3 DNA: TGTGCCAGCAGCGTAGCAAGGTCCGGGATCTCCTACAATGAGCAGTTCTTC
clone size: -
J gene: TRBJ2-1
V gene: TRBV9
D gene: -

CDR3 protein: CASSPWTPRADSPLHF
CDR3 DNA: TGCGCCAGCAGCCCCTGGACACCGAGGGCGGATTCACCCCTCCACTTT
clone size: -
J gene: TRBJ1-6
V gene: TRBV5-1
D gene: -

CDR3 protein: CASSYPQGAQETQYF
CDR3 DNA: TGTGCCAGCAGTTACCCTCAGGGGGCCCAAGAGACCCAGTACTTC
clone size: -
J gene: TRBJ2-5
V gene: TRBV6-6
D gene: TRBD1

CDR3 protein: CASSYLRTSVDEQFF
CDR3 DNA: TGTGCCAGCAGTTATCTCCGGACTAGCGTCGATGAGCAGTTCTTC
clone size: -
J gene: TRBJ2-1
V gene: TRBV6-2/TRBV6-3
D gene: TRBD2

CDR3 protein: CAISEVGVNTEAFF
CDR3 DNA: TGTGCCATCAGTGAGGTTGGGGTTAACACTGAAGCTTTCTTT
clone size: -
J gene: TRBJ1-1
V gene: TRBV10-3
D gene: -

CDR3 protein: CSAAPTDTQYF
CDR3 DNA: TGCAGTGCTGCTCCAACAGATACGCAGTATTTT
clone size: -
J gene: TRBJ2-3
V gene: TRBV20-1
D gene: -

CDR3 protein: CSVEGTGGFYGYTF
CDR3 DNA: TGCAGCGTGGAGGGGACAGGGGGTTTCTATGGCTACACCTTC
clone size: -
J gene: TRBJ1-2
V gene: TRBV29-1
D gene: TRBD1

CDR3 protein: CASSLQRGNEQFF
CDR3 DNA: TGTGCCAGCAGTTTACAGCGGGGTAATGAGCAGTTCTTC
clone size: -
J gene: TRBJ2-1
V gene: TRBV27
D gene: TRBD2

CDR3 protein: CASSLVDNYEQYF
CDR3 DNA: TGTGCCAGCAGCTTAGTCGACAACTACGAGCAGTACTTC
clone size: -
J gene: TRBJ2-7
V gene: TRBV7-9
D gene: -

CDR3 protein: CSARMGPTVGHNEQYF
CDR3 DNA: TGCAGTGCTAGAATGGGGCCGACAGTAGGACACAATGAGCAGTACTTC
clone size: -
J gene: TRBJ2-7
V gene: TRBV20-1
D gene: -

CDR3 protein: CASSQNGGLREYF
CDR3 DNA: TGTGCCAGCAGCCAAAACGGGGGACTTAGAGAGTACTTC
clone size: -
J gene: TRBJ2-7
V gene: TRBV3-1
D gene: -

CDR3 protein: CSARVAAGGRYF
CDR3 DNA: TGCAGTGCTAGAGTGGCGGCCGGGGGTAGGTACTTC
clone size: once
J gene: TRBJ2-5
V gene: TRBV20-1
D gene: -

CDR3 protein: CASMERNQPQHF
CDR3 DNA: TGTGCCAGCATGGAAAGAAATCAGCCCCAGCATTTT
clone size: few
J gene: TRBJ1-5
V gene: TRBV28
D gene: -

CDR3 protein: CASSPNSGRADEQFF
CDR3 DNA: TGTGCCAGCAGCCCTAATAGCGGGAGGGCCGATGAGCAGTTCTTC
clone size: -
J gene: TRBJ2-1
V gene: TRBV6-4
D gene: TRBD2

CDR3 protein: CSARAGTGGSGELFF
CDR3 DNA: TGCAGTGCTAGAGCCGGGACAGGGGGCTCCGGGGAGCTGTTTTTT
clone size: -
J gene: TRBJ2-2
V gene: TRBV20-1
D gene: TRBD1

CDR3 protein: CASSLPVLQRSYNEQFF
CDR3 DNA: TGTGCCAGCAGCTTACCAGTACTACAACGCTCCTACAATGAGCAGTTCTTC
clone size: -
J gene: TRBJ2-1
V gene: TRBV7-2
D gene: -

CDR3 protein: CASRNRAGNTIYF
CDR3 DNA: TGTGCCAGCAGGAACAGGGCTGGAAACACCATATATTTT
clone size: -
J gene: TRBJ1-3
V gene: TRBV27
D gene: -

CDR3 protein: CSVDGLAGTDTQYF
CDR3 DNA: TGCAGCGTTGATGGACTAGCGGGCACAGATACGCAGTATTTT
clone size: -
J gene: TRBJ2-3
V gene: TRBV29-1
D gene: TRBD2

CDR3 protein: CASTLLRRFYGYTF
CDR3 DNA: TGTGCCAGCACCCTCTTGCGCCGGTTCTATGGCTACACCTTC
clone size: once
J gene: TRBJ1-2
V gene: TRBV28
D gene: -

CDR3 protein: CASSLGATGGQETQYF
CDR3 DNA: TGCGCCAGCAGCTTGGGAGCGACAGGGGGACAAGAGACCCAGTACTTC
clone size: few
J gene: TRBJ2-5
V gene: TRBV5-1
D gene: TRBD1

CDR3 protein: CASSDGLESDEQFF
CDR3 DNA: TGTGCCAGCAGTGATGGACTAGAATCGGATGAGCAGTTCTTC
clone size: -
J gene: TRBJ2-1
V gene: TRBV6-4
D gene: TRBD2

CDR3 protein: CASSYFQKSYEQYF
CDR3 DNA: TGTGCCAGCAGTTATTTCCAGAAATCCTACGAGCAGTACTTC
clone size: -
J gene: TRBJ2-7
V gene: TRBV6-2/TRBV6-3
D gene: -

CDR3 protein: CAWIAGAFTQYF
CDR3 DNA: TGTGCCTGGATTGCGGGAGCTTTTACGCAGTATTTT
clone size: few
J gene: TRBJ2-3
V gene: TRBV30
D gene: TRBD2

CDR3 protein: CASSLWTGPNGYTF
CDR3 DNA: TGTGCCAGCTCACTTTGGACAGGCCCTAATGGCTACACCTTC
clone size: -
J gene: TRBJ1-2
V gene: TRBV18
D gene: TRBD1

CDR3 protein: CASSYTAGQMNTEAFF
CDR3 DNA: TGTGCCAGCAGTTATACTGCGGGACAGATGAACACTGAAGCTTTCTTT
clone size: few
J gene: TRBJ1-1
V gene: TRBV27
D gene: TRBD1

CDR3 protein: CASHPTANTEAFF
CDR3 DNA: TGTGCCAGCCACCCGACAGCGAACACTGAAGCTTTCTTT
clone size: few
J gene: TRBJ1-1
V gene: TRBV28
D gene: -

CDR3 protein: CASSVGGQAHTEAFF
CDR3 DNA: TGTGCCAGCAGCGTAGGGGGACAGGCCCACACTGAAGCTTTCTTT
clone size: -
J gene: TRBJ1-1
V gene: TRBV9
D gene: TRBD1

CDR3 protein: CASSLTGGRSPLHF
CDR3 DNA: TGTGCCAGCAGTTTAACGGGTGGACGGTCACCCCTCCACTTT
clone size: few
J gene: TRBJ1-6
V gene: TRBV12-3/TRBV12-4
D gene: -

CDR3 protein: CASSQQGSIYGYTF
CDR3 DNA: TGTGCCAGCAGCCAGCAGGGCAGCATCTATGGCTACACCTTC
clone size: -
J gene: TRBJ1-2
V gene: TRBV4-2
D gene: -

CDR3 protein: CATSDYRSPTDTQYF
CDR3 DNA: TGTGCCACCAGTGATTACAGGAGCCCCACAGATACGCAGTATTTT
clone size: few
J gene: TRBJ2-3
V gene: TRBV24-1
D gene: -

CDR3 protein: CASSPRGNHEQYF
CDR3 DNA: TGTGCCAGCAGTCCCAGGGGGAACCACGAGCAGTACTTC
clone size: few
J gene: TRBJ2-7
V gene: TRBV12-3/TRBV12-4
D gene: TRBD1

CDR3 protein: CASRQEDSAEGYTF
CDR3 DNA: TGCGCCAGCAGACAAGAAGACAGTGCAGAGGGCTACACCTTC
clone size: -
J gene: TRBJ1-2
V gene: TRBV5-1
D gene: -

CDR3 protein: CASSQSNRALNQPQHF
CDR3 DNA: TGCGCCAGCAGCCAATCCAACAGAGCTTTAAATCAGCCCCAGCATTTT
clone size: -
J gene: TRBJ1-5
V gene: TRBV4-1
D gene: -

CDR3 protein: CASSPGLAGGPFMDTQYF
CDR3 DNA: TGCGCCAGCAGCCCGGGCCTAGCGGGAGGGCCATTCATGGATACGCAGTATTTT
clone size: -
J gene: TRBJ2-3
V gene: TRBV4-1
D gene: TRBD2

CDR3 protein: CASSFRTGSPYEQYF
CDR3 DNA: TGCGCCAGCAGCTTTAGGACAGGGTCTCCCTACGAGCAGTACTTC
clone size: -
J gene: TRBJ2-7
V gene: TRBV5-1
D gene: TRBD1